Reported below is one T cell receptor beta chain. In its sample, this clone was seen once. Its antigen is still unknown. No much larger clonotype is one base removed from it; base qualities were not supplied. V is trimmed back by 1 base and J by 4 bases, and the junction contains 4 bases that no gene match accounts for. The CDR3 measures 15 amino acids from cysteine to phenylalanine. Kept here is only the CDR3 DNA, which spans 45 bases and is read in frame from base 1. The germline V gene supplies CDR1 SGDLS and CDR2 YYNGEE. These data come from a study of OX40 agonist ivuxolimab in advanced cancers. Background on the whole study: Ivuxolimab was a fully human IgG2 agonistic monoclonal antibody targeting the costimulatory receptor OX40 (CD134). Prior anti-PD-1, anti-PD-L1 or anti-CTLA-4 therapy was permitted, and checkpoint inhibitors had been received by roughly two fifths of dose-escalation patients. The dose-escalation cohort was about 87% male with a mean age of about 60 years, ranging from about 20 to 80. Peripheral TCRbeta sequencing was intended to test whether TCR sequence diversity was altered and clonal T-cell expansion was caused by ivuxolimab. Intravenous ivuxolimab was administered to patients every 2 weeks at six dose levels: 0.01, 0.1, 0.3, 1.5, 3 and 10 mg/kg. Three dose-escalation patients achieved partial responses, one with hepatocellular carcinoma and two with cutaneous melanoma. The monotherapy dose-escalation portion (N ≈ 52 patients) of the phase I ivuxolimab trial is reported in the paper. Of the approximately 54 dose-escalation patients, hepatocellular carcinoma was present in roughly 19, melanoma in approximately 15, renal cell carcinoma in 9 and head and neck cancer in 9.

Genomic DNA was isolated from the sorted cells so that the TCRbeta CDR3 region could be sequenced. The immunoSEQ Assay was used to sequence the TCRbeta CDR3 regions. TCRdb provides this immuneACCESS table in a form limited to in-frame rearrangements. Some clones are lacking; in checked studies, under half of them reflect an unresolved V gene, and why the rest are absent is not known. This sample comprises about 59,000 clones, roughly 84% of them detected only once. Roughly 2% of the sample comes from the top ten. Study-wide findings and limitations: Low levels of normalized T-cell clonal expansion were also seen in some patients who did not respond. On average, CD8+ T cells showed more expanded clones than CD4+ T cells after ivuxolimab. Partial responders in the 0.1-3.0 mg/kg groups had among the lowest normalized peripheral clonal expansion, especially among CD8+ T cells. Clonal expansion of both CD4+ and CD8+ blood T cells was observed from baseline to week 6 at doses 0.1 to 3.0 mg/kg. The antigen specificity of the peripheral T cells that underwent clonal expansion was not determined.

Patients with a history of autoimmune disease or receiving systemic immunosuppression were excluded from the trial. Peripheral blood for TCR sequencing was collected from all dose cohorts at baseline, on cycle 4 day 1, and on cycle 7 day 1. The samples were taken from a phase I, first-in-human, multicenter, open-label dose-escalation trial of ivuxolimab. Adults with locally advanced or metastatic melanoma, renal cell carcinoma, hepatocellular carcinoma or head and neck squamous cell carcinoma were enrolled in the trial. CD4+ and CD8+ T cells were sorted separately from peripheral blood before TCR sequencing.

The receptor was derived from an adult with an advanced solid tumor such as melanoma, head and neck, liver or kidney cancer. The specimen was CD4+ or CD8+ T cells sorted from blood, collected in a trial of the OX40 agonist ivuxolimab. The chain is assembled from TRBV9 and TRBJ1-4; TRBD1 aligns with 7 central bases. CDR3 region: CASSVRDRRNEKLFF. The DNA reads as follows: TGTGCCAGCAGCGTACGGGACAGACGTAATGAAAAACTGTTTTTT. With the rest looked up from the reference TRBV9 and TRBJ1-4 genes rather than sequenced, the full variable domain is DSGVTQTPKHLITATGQRVTLRCSPRSGDLSVYWYQQSLDQGLQFLIQYYNGEERAKGNILERFSAQQFPDLHSELNLSSLELGDSALYFCASSVRDRRNEKLFFGSGTQLSVL.